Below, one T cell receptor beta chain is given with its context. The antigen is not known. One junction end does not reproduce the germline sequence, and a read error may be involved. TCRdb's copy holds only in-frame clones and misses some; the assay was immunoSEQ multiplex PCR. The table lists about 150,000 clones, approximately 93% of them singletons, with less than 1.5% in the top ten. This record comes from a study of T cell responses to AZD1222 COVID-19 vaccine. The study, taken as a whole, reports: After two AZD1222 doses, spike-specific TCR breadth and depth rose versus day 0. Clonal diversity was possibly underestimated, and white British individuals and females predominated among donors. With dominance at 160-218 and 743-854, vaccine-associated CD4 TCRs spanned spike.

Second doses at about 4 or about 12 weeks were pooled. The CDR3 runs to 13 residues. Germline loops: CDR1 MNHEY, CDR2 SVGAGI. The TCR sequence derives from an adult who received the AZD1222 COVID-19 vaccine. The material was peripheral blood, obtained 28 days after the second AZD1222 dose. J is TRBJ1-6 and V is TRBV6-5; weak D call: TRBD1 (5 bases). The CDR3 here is CASSWVRDSPFHF. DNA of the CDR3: TGTGCCAGCAGCTGGGTAAGGGACTCACCCTTCCACTTT.